The present TCR beta chain was sequenced within a study of blood T cell repertoires in COVID-19 (dated by TCRdb to about 2020). As for the study more broadly: Samples covering the acute and convalescent phases of COVID-19 were provided by collaborators in the United States, Italy and Spain. The prospective study material was composed of cDNA or gDNA derived from T cells, B-cell-depleted T cells, or PBMCs. Subjects who had been exposed to COVID-19, were actively infected with it, or had recovered from it provided the deeply sampled blood TCRbeta repertoires that made up the dataset. The repertoires were made available in a free public database intended to serve as a resource for research on the immune response to SARS-CoV-2. Samples came from the ongoing ImmuneRACE study (first 160 participants) plus 1,254 subjects from 6 global collaborators. A de-identified subject ID, COVID-19 status, age in years and sex were almost always included in the sample metadata. HLA class I and class II types, where available, came from metadata supplied by the sample provider rather than from assay-based typing.

Participants in the prospective study were enrolled through a virtual design, were aged about 18 to 90 years, and lived in 24 United States geographic areas. To assign participants to cohorts, the prospective study relied on clinical history that participants themselves reported in a screening survey and a study questionnaire. Recovered participants in ImmuneRACE Cohort 3 were defined as having two consecutive negative NP/OP PCR tests, clearance from a healthcare professional, or resolution of symptoms. In the prospective study, whole blood, serum and a nasopharyngeal or oropharyngeal swab were collected from each participant by mobile phlebotomists. Over a roughly 2-month period, participants in the prospective study had the option of providing additional blood draws and questionnaires. Prospective study blood samples were shipped either frozen or at room temperature before DNA extraction. TCRbeta CDR3 regions were amplified from genomic DNA using the immunoSEQ Assay, a bias-controlled multiplex PCR. On the study's bioinformatics: The number of nucleated cells in each sample was estimated from the amplification of reference gene primers within the assay. Sequence reads were collapsed and filtered to measure the absolute abundance of every unique TCRbeta CDR3 rearrangement. For each sample, productive Simpson clonality was calculated by taking the square root of Simpson's diversity index across productive rearrangements. Held by TCRdb, this immuneACCESS table contains in-frame sequences only and omits some clones. Under half of the omission traces to an unresolved V gene where checked; the cause of the rest is unknown. V and J calls and clone size follow that table, whereas D and trimming were derived from the DNA. The table for this sample lists approximately 300,000 clones; 70% to 90% of them were counted only once. Clones ranked in the top ten supply approximately 5% of the sample.

Broad study findings and their caveats: How much clinical and demographic metadata was included differed by source and by participant, and the metadata was provided uncurated.

As regards this clone: The antigen it recognizes is unknown. Base qualities are not at hand, and no much larger clone is one base apart.

At the junction V is shortened by 6 bases and J by 4 bases; bases outside the gene matches: 5. Reading the germline V gene gives CDR1 SGHRS and CDR2 YFSETQ. From its cysteine to its phenylalanine, the CDR3 spans 13 amino acids. CDR3 DNA is the only sequence kept; it has 39 bases, read in frame from the first base. Sequences were obtained from PBMCs or T cells enriched from blood (not recorded which). This clonotype was sampled from a woman in her thirties who had recovered from COVID-19. This chain joins TRBV5-1 to TRBJ1-2, with 8 junctional bases fitting TRBD1. The CDR3 protein is CASTPDRGYGYTF. The sequenced DNA: TGCGCCAGCACCCCTGACAGGGGCTATGGCTACACCTTC.